This TCR beta chain was sequenced for a study of cytomegalovirus exposure and HLA in healthy donors. Overall study results and limits: The study put 150 or so TCR beta chains on its list as cytomegalovirus-associated. Generally TCR sequences proved uncommon, though certain public TCRs appeared in numerous donors.

Points on this clone: The target antigen is unknown.

TCRdb's copy holds only in-frame clones and misses some; the assay was immunoSEQ multiplex PCR. The repertoire holds roughly 200,000 clones, with 86% as singletons. There are 16 residues in the CDR3. CDR1 and CDR2 from the germline V gene are SGHNT and YYREEE (reference sequence). J lost 0 bases, V lost 7 bases, and 6 bases had no gene match. The sample was PBMCs. The sequence was collected from a man aged 25-45 years in good health and CMV-seropositive. The chain is built from TRBV5-4 and TRBJ2-6; 8 bases line up with TRBD2. The CDR3 sequence is CASGSGGSSGANVLTF. CDR3 DNA: TGTGCCAGCGGGAGCGGGGGTAGCTCTGGGGCCAACGTCCTGACTTTC.